This T cell receptor (beta chain) was captured in a study of cytomegalovirus exposure and HLA in healthy donors. Both 60 Vbeta primers and 13 Jbeta primers went into the PCR. This table comes from immunoSEQ multiplex PCR, and its TCRdb copy is limited to in-frame clones, with some not included. Here the sample spans about 170,000 clones, approximately 71% being singletons. Deletions cut 3 bases from V and 4 bases from J, with 6 bases between. CDR3 size: 12 residues. The germline V gene has CDR1 SGHAT and CDR2 FQNNGV. The sequence was obtained from a girl aged 5 to 17 in good health and CMV-seronegative. What was sequenced was PBMCs. The chain combines TRBV11-2 with TRBJ2-5; D is uncertain. Here the CDR3 reads CASSFLRETQYF. In DNA, the CDR3 is TGTGCCAGCAGCTTCCTAAGAGAGACCCAGTACTTC. The complete variable domain, with remaining parts taken from reference TRBV11-2 and TRBJ2-5, reads EAGVAQSPRYKIIEKRQSVAFWCNPISGHATLYWYQQILGQGPKLLIQFQNNGVVDDSQLPKDRFSAERLKGVDSTLKIQPAKLEDSAVYLCASSFLRETQYFGPGTRLLVL.